This is a list of T cell receptor beta chains from one sample in a study of shared clonotypes between healthy human individuals. TCRdb's copy holds only in-frame clones and misses some; the assay was immunoSEQ multiplex PCR. Here the sample spans approximately 2,200,000 clones, 93% being singletons. Sequenced input: naive CD8+ T cells from PBMCs. The receptors stem from a man between 18 and 29 years old in good health. Some clones in this sample may be carry-over from other donors' samples. CDR3s include the opening cysteine and the closing phenylalanine or tryptophan. The order of the fields is V gene, CDR3 length, clone size, J gene, D gene, CDR3 DNA, CDR3 protein. D genes are given only for firm matches. Not every row has a clone size; where given, it reads once, few, many or a size class.

TRBV4-3,15,-,TRBJ2-5,TRBD1,TGCGCCAGCAGCCCATCCCACAGGGGCTCGGAGACCCAGTACTTC,CASSPSHRGSETQYF
TRBV6-1,16,-,TRBJ2-1,-,TGTGCCAGCAGTGAGAGAGCAGGGGTCGTCGGCAATGAGCAGTTCTTC,CASSERAGVVGNEQFF
TRBV9,18,-,TRBJ2-1,TRBD2,TGTGCCAGCAGCCTCAGTAGGGTTAGCGGGAGTTCCTACAATGAGCAGTTCTTC,CASSLSRVSGSSYNEQFF
TRBV6-5,13,-,TRBJ2-5,-,TGTGCCAGCAGTTGGACTCACCAAGAGACCCAGTACTTC,CASSWTHQETQYF
TRBV7-6,16,-,TRBJ2-7,TRBD1,TGTGCCAGCAGCGGCCGACAGGGGGCGAGCTCCTACGAGCAGTACTTC,CASSGRQGASSYEQYF
TRBV28,14,once,TRBJ2-7,TRBD1,TGTGCCAGCACGTCGGGACAGGGGTTATACGAGCAGTACTTC,CASTSGQGLYEQYF
TRBV5-1,15,-,TRBJ2-5,-,TGCGCCAGCAGCCCTAGAGTTCCTATACAAGAGACCCAGTACTTC,CASSPRVPIQETQYF
TRBV29-1,14,-,TRBJ2-1,-,TGCAGCGCAGCTGCAACAGGCCACTACAATGAGCAGTTCTTC,CSAAATGHYNEQFF
TRBV27,14,-,TRBJ1-4,TRBD1,TGTGCCAGCAGTTTACGCCAGGGGGGTGAAAAACTGTTTTTT,CASSLRQGGEKLFF
TRBV15,12,-,TRBJ1-2,TRBD1,TGTGCCACCCGAACAGGGGGCAATGGCTACACCTTC,CATRTGGNGYTF
TRBV6-5,14,once,TRBJ1-5,TRBD1,TGTGCCAGCAAGGACAGGTGGGGCAATCAGCCCCAGCATTTT,CASKDRWGNQPQHF
TRBV5-1,16,-,TRBJ2-3,-,TGCGCCAGCATCCCAGGGGGGTGGCCCCGCACAGATACGCAGTATTTT,CASIPGGWPRTDTQYF
TRBV9,12,-,TRBJ2-1,-,TGTGCCAGCGGTCCCGGAGGGAATGAGCAGTTCTTC,CASGPGGNEQFF
TRBV29-1,17,-,TRBJ1-3,-,TGCAGCGTTGAGGTTTGGTCAGGCGCAAGCTCTGGAAACACCATATATTTT,CSVEVWSGASSGNTIYF
TRBV27,17,-,TRBJ2-5,TRBD2,TGTGCCAGCAGTTTAATAGGGTATAGCGGGGCCTCAGAGACCCAGTACTTC,CASSLIGYSGASETQYF
TRBV7-9,17,-,TRBJ2-3,-,TGTGCCAGCAGCTTCAGTTCGAGGGATAACCCAACAGATACGCAGTATTTT,CASSFSSRDNPTDTQYF
TRBV27,17,-,TRBJ2-1,TRBD2,TGTGCCAGCAGTCTCCCCCCTCCAGCACTAGCGGGGAATGAGCAGTTCTTC,CASSLPPPALAGNEQFF
TRBV28,17,-,TRBJ1-1,-,TGTGCCAGCAGTTGGGGAAGGGTTCGGAGGGAGAACACTGAAGCTTTCTTT,CASSWGRVRRENTEAFF
TRBV7-2,15,-,TRBJ2-7,-,TGTGCCAGCAGACCAGCAGGGGAGAGCTCCTACGAGCAGTACTTC,CASRPAGESSYEQYF
TRBV19,13,-,TRBJ2-2,-,TGTGCCACACAATACGGGGGCCCCGGGGAGCTGTTTTTT,CATQYGGPGELFF
TRBV5-1,18,-,TRBJ2-2,TRBD2,TGCGCCAGCAGCTTGGGTCCTAGCGGGAGAGGCGGCACCGGGGAGCTGTTTTTT,CASSLGPSGRGGTGELFF
TRBV19,14,once,TRBJ2-1,-,TGTGCCAGTAGTTCGACGGGGCTCTTCAATGAGCAGTTCTTC,CASSSTGLFNEQFF
TRBV5-6,14,-,TRBJ1-1,-,TGTGCCAGCAGCTTGGAGCGGATGAACACTGAAGCTTTCTTT,CASSLERMNTEAFF
TRBV9,15,-,TRBJ2-1,TRBD2,TGTGCCAGCAGCGATAGCGGGAGTTTAGTCAATGAGCAGTTCTTC,CASSDSGSLVNEQFF
TRBV18,14,-,TRBJ1-2,TRBD1,TGTGCCAGCTCACCACCGGGACAGAACTATGGCTACACCTTC,CASSPPGQNYGYTF
TRBV2,13,-,TRBJ2-7,-,TGTGCCAGCAGTCAAGTCCCATGGAACGAGCAGTACTTC,CASSQVPWNEQYF
TRBV7-6,15,-,TRBJ2-7,-,TGTGCCAGCAGCTTGAGAGAAGAGGCCGCCTACGAGCAGTACTTC,CASSLREEAAYEQYF
TRBV7-9,16,-,TRBJ2-4,TRBD2,TGTGCCAGCAGCTCTAATAGCGGGATAGCCAAAAACATTCAGTACTTC,CASSSNSGIAKNIQYF
TRBV6-1,15,-,TRBJ1-4,-,TGTGCCAGCAGTGAAGGTCCGGGGGGATATGAAAAACTGTTTTTT,CASSEGPGGYEKLFF
TRBV2,15,-,TRBJ2-7,TRBD1,TGTGCCAGCAGTGGAGGGACAGTTCAACGGTACGAGCAGTACTTC,CASSGGTVQRYEQYF
TRBV9,13,-,TRBJ2-3,-,TGTGCCAGCAGCGGGGGGGGCACAGATACGCAGTATTTT,CASSGGGTDTQYF
TRBV27,14,-,TRBJ1-1,-,TGTGCCAGCAGTTTAAGGGGACCGAACACTGAAGCTTTCTTT,CASSLRGPNTEAFF
TRBV5-6,15,-,TRBJ2-7,TRBD2,TGTGCCAGCAGCTTGTCTTCTAGCGGGAGGTCCGAGCAGTACTTC,CASSLSSSGRSEQYF
TRBV5-8,15,-,TRBJ1-2,TRBD1,TGTGCCAGCAGCCGATCTAGGACAGGGAAATATGGCTACACCTTC,CASSRSRTGKYGYTF
TRBV27,12,-,TRBJ1-1,-,TGTGCCAGCAGTTCACAAGGCACTGAAGCTTTCTTT,CASSSQGTEAFF
TRBV19,14,-,TRBJ1-5,-,TGTGCCACCCGGGCGGGGGCAGGTGATCAGCCCCAGCATTTT,CATRAGAGDQPQHF
TRBV7-2,15,-,TRBJ1-2,TRBD1,TGTGCCAGCAGCTTGGGACAGGGGGCCCCCTATGGCTACACCTTC,CASSLGQGAPYGYTF
TRBV15,13,-,TRBJ1-1,-,TGTGCCACCAGCAGAGGGGACGGACCTGAAGCTTTCTTT,CATSRGDGPEAFF
TRBV7-6,17,-,TRBJ2-1,-,TGTGCCAGCAGCCTTGAACTCAGACAAACGTTTAACAATGAGCAGTTCTTC,CASSLELRQTFNNEQFF
TRBV9,15,-,TRBJ2-1,TRBD2,TGTGCCAGCAGCGTAGGCAATAGCGGGAGAAATGAGCAGTTCTTC,CASSVGNSGRNEQFF
TRBV27,16,-,TRBJ2-3,TRBD1,TGTGCCAGCAGTTTCCTCCCGGGACAGGGCGCAGATACGCAGTATTTT,CASSFLPGQGADTQYF
TRBV9,16,-,TRBJ1-1,-,TGTGCCAGCAGCGACTCCCCCAAATCGGCGAACACTGAAGCTTTCTTT,CASSDSPKSANTEAFF
TRBV6-1,15,once,TRBJ1-3,-,TGTGCCAGCAGGATGGTTTGGGGGCGTGGAAACACCATATATTTT,CASRMVWGRGNTIYF
TRBV2,15,once,TRBJ2-1,TRBD2,TGTGCCAGCAGTGAGCTAGCGGGCGCCTACAATGAGCAGTTCTTC,CASSELAGAYNEQFF
TRBV28,13,-,TRBJ1-5,-,TGTGCCAGCAGTCTAGCAGGGCGTCAGCCCCAGCATTTT,CASSLAGRQPQHF
TRBV2,16,-,TRBJ1-4,TRBD1,TGTGCCAGCAGTGAGATGGGGACAGGTGCCGCTCAGTTACTGTTTTTT,CASSEMGTGAAQLLFF
TRBV25-1,13,-,TRBJ1-1,-,TGTGCCAGCAGTCAACCGGGCCACCATAAAGCTTTCTTT,CASSQPGHHKAFF
TRBV6-5,15,-,TRBJ2-5,-,TGTGCCAGCAGTCAGGGGGGAGGGCGGGTTGAGACCCAGTACTTC,CASSQGGGRVETQYF
TRBV28,12,-,TRBJ2-1,TRBD1,TGTGCCAGCAGCCGCAGGGGGCCAAAGCAGTTCTTC,CASSRRGPKQFF
TRBV28,13,-,TRBJ1-2,-,TGTGCCAGCAGTTTGAAGGGAATATATGGCTACACCTTC,CASSLKGIYGYTF
TRBV27,14,-,TRBJ1-5,-,TGTGCCAGCACCCGGGGAGGGGTTAATCAGCCCCAGCATTTT,CASTRGGVNQPQHF
TRBV5-5,12,-,TRBJ2-7,-,TGTGCCAGCAGCGACGGATCCTACGAGCAGTACTTC,CASSDGSYEQYF
TRBV29-1,15,-,TRBJ2-1,TRBD1,TGCAGCGTTGCCCAGGCCGGGACAGGCTACAATGAGCAGTTCTTC,CSVAQAGTGYNEQFF
TRBV7-9,16,-,TRBJ2-5,TRBD1,TGTGCCAGCAGCTCCGAACAGGGGGCGGAGTTGGAGACCCAGTACTTC,CASSSEQGAELETQYF
TRBV19,15,-,TRBJ2-1,TRBD2,TGTGCCAGTGGGCTAGCGGGAGGCCCATACAATGAGCAGTTCTTC,CASGLAGGPYNEQFF
TRBV7-9,16,once,TRBJ2-1,TRBD1,TGTGCCAGCAACTTTAGGCTTGGACAGGGTCCCAATGAGCAGTTCTTC,CASNFRLGQGPNEQFF
TRBV9,16,once,TRBJ2-1,TRBD2,TGTGCCAGCAGCGTACGCCTGGCTAGCGGGGGGAATGAGCAGTTCTTC,CASSVRLASGGNEQFF
TRBV5-1,17,-,TRBJ2-7,TRBD2,TGCGCCAGCAGCTTGGGCCTAGCGGGAGGGCCTAGCCACGAGCAGTACTTC,CASSLGLAGGPSHEQYF
TRBV28,14,once,TRBJ1-5,TRBD1,TGTGCCAGCAGAACAGGGGGCTTTGATCAGCCCCAGCATTTT,CASRTGGFDQPQHF